This T cell receptor beta chain was identified during a study of blood T cell repertoires in COVID-19 (TCRdb year 2020). Some background on the complete study: Samples from collaborators originated in the United States, Italy and Spain and spanned both the acute and convalescent phases of COVID-19. The samples were drawn from two sources: the first 160 participants of the ongoing ImmuneRACE study, and some 1,300 subjects contributed by 6 global collaborators. The material from the prospective study consisted of cDNA or gDNA derived from T cells, B-cell-depleted T cells, or PBMCs. The repertoires were released in a freely available public database meant as a resource for research on the immune response to SARS-CoV-2. Deeply sampled blood TCRbeta repertoires from subjects exposed to, actively infected with, or recovered from COVID-19 were included in the dataset. A de-identified subject ID, COVID-19 status, age in years and sex were almost always included in the sample metadata. HLA class I and class II types, where available, came from metadata supplied by the sample provider rather than from assay-based typing. What the authors observed across the whole study: The amount of clinical and demographic metadata varied by source and participant and was provided uncurated.

TCRbeta CDR3 regions were amplified from genomic DNA by means of the immunoSEQ Assay, a bias-controlled multiplex PCR. Per the source publication's procedure: Within the assay, amplification of reference gene primers was used to estimate how many nucleated cells each sample contained. To quantify the absolute abundance of each unique TCRbeta CDR3 rearrangement, sequence reads were collapsed and filtered. For each sample, productive Simpson clonality was calculated as the square root of Simpson's diversity index across productive rearrangements. This is the immuneACCESS table as TCRdb keeps it, with only in-frame sequences that have V and J called. A part of the clones is gone; compared with another copy, unresolved V genes explain less than half, and the rest is unexplained. That table furnishes V, J and clone size, whereas the DNA furnished D and trimming. Across this sample there are some 180,000 clones, with roughly 80% seen only once. The top ten constitute about 6.5% of the sample.

At one collaborating source in Seattle, patients were enrolled during active infection and were followed longitudinally through the course of disease. Each collaborating institution followed its own protocols to collect whole blood in K2EDTA tubes. For TCRbeta analysis, collaborators shipped samples as frozen whole blood, isolated PBMCs, or DNA extracted from either of those sample types. A note on this clone: The antigen this receptor binds is unknown. No qualities accompany the bases; no much larger clone lies one base away.

The germline V gene gives CDR1 as SGHTA and CDR2 as FQGNSA. V has 2 bases trimmed and J has 6 bases trimmed; junction bases matching no gene number 4. From its cysteine to its phenylalanine, the CDR3 spans 14 amino acids. Only the CDR3 portion is preserved as DNA: 42 bases, with reading frame beginning at the first base. The rearrangement joined TRBV7-2 to TRBJ2-1, with 7 junctional bases fitting TRBD1. This TCR came from a woman between 40 and 50 years old with COVID-19, enrolled during active disease. The sequencing sample was made of peripheral blood. The CDR3 is CASSLQTGLNEQFF. The DNA sequence is TGTGCCAGCAGCTTACAGACAGGGCTCAATGAGCAGTTCTTC.